This section outlines one TCR beta chain sequence together with its context. Its antigen specificity is not known. No much larger clonotype is one base removed from it; base qualities were not supplied. TCRbeta CDR3 regions were amplified from genomic DNA by means of the immunoSEQ Assay, a bias-controlled multiplex PCR. Concerning the study's data processing: The number of nucleated cells in each sample was estimated from the amplification of reference gene primers within the assay. To quantify the absolute abundance of each unique TCRbeta CDR3 rearrangement, sequence reads were collapsed and filtered. Productive Simpson clonality was computed per sample as the square root of Simpson's diversity index over productive rearrangements. TCRdb retrieved this table from immuneACCESS and kept in-frame rearrangements only. Not all clones are present; in checked studies, unresolved V genes account for under half, and no reason is known for the remainder. D and trimming come from the DNA, and the V and J calls and clone size come from that table. Across this sample there are 200,000 to 250,000 clones, with approximately 77% seen only once. Jointly, the top ten make up around 3.3% of the sample.

This sample was taken from a study of blood T cell repertoires in COVID-19 (TCRdb year 2020). Context from the whole study: Samples covering the acute and convalescent phases of COVID-19 were provided by collaborators in the United States, Italy and Spain. The material from the prospective study consisted of cDNA or gDNA derived from T cells, B-cell-depleted T cells, or PBMCs. HLA class I and class II types, where available, came from metadata supplied by the sample provider rather than from assay-based typing. Samples were obtained from the ongoing ImmuneRACE study (first 160 participants) and from some 1,200 subjects provided by 6 global collaborators. Deeply sampled blood TCRbeta repertoires from subjects exposed to, actively infected with, or recovered from COVID-19 were included in the dataset. Sample metadata almost always included a de-identified subject ID, COVID-19 status, age in years and sex. The repertoires were released in a freely available public database intended as a resource for research on the immune response to SARS-CoV-2.

V is clipped by 3 bases and J by 5 bases, and the sequence between their germline boundaries is 8 bases long. The germline V gene provides CDR1 MDHEN and CDR2 SYDVKM. The CDR3 contains 13 residues, cysteine and phenylalanine counted. Only CDR3 DNA is held: 39 bases, read in frame from base 1. General conclusions and limits of the study: The quantity of clinical and demographic metadata differed by source and by participant and was supplied without curation.

Whole blood was collected in K2EDTA tubes by collaborating institutions according to the institutions' own protocols. For TCRbeta analysis, collaborators shipped samples as frozen whole blood, isolated PBMCs, or DNA extracted from either of those sample types. The TCR originated in a woman aged 80 or over with acute or convalescent COVID-19. This sequence uses TRBV28 and TRBJ1-5; the D gene lacks a confident call. The specimen was peripheral blood. The CDR3 protein is CASSFGKDQPQHF. The DNA reads as follows: TGTGCCAGCAGTTTCGGGAAGGATCAGCCCCAGCATTTT.